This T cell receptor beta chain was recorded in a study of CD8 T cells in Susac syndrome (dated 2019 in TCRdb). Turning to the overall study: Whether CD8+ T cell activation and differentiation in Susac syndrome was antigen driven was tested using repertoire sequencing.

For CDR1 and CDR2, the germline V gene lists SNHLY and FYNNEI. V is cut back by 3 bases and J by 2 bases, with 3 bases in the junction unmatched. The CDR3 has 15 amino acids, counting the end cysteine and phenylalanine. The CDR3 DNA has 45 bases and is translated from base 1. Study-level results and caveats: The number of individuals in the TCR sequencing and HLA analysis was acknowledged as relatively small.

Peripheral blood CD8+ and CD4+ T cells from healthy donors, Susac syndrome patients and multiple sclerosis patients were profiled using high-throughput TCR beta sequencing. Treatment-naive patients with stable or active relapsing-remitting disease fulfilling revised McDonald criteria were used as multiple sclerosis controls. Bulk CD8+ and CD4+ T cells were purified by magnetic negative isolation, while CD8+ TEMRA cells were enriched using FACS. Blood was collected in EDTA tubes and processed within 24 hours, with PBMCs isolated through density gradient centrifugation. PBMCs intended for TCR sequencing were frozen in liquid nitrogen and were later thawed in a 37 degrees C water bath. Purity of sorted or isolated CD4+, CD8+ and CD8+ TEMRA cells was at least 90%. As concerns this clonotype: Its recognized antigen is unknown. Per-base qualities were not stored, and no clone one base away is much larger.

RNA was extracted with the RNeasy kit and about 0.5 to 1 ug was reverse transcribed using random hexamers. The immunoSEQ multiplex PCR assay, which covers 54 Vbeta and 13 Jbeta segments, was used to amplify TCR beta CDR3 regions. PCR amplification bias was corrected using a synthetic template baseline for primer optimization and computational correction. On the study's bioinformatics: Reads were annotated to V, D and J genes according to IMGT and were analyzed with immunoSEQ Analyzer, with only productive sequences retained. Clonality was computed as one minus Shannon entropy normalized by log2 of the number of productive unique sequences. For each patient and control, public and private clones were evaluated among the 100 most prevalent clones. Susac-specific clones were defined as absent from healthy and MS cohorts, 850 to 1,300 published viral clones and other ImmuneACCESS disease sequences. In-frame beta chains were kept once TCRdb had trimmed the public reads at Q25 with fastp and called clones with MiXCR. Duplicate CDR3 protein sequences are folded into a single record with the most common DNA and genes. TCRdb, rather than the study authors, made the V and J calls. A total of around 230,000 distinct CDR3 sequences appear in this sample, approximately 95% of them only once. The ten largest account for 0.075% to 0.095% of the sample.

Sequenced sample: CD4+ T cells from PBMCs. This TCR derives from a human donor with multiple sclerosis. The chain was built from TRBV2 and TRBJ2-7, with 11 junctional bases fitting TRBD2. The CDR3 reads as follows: CASSEGSGGAYEQYF. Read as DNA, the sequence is TGTGCCAGCAGTGAGGGTAGCGGGGGGGCCTACGAGCAGTACTTC. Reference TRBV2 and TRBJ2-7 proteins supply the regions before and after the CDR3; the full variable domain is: EPEVTQTPSHQVTQMGQEVILRCVPISNHLYFYWYRQILGQKVEFLVSFYNNEISEKSEIFDDQFSVERPDGSNFTLKIRSTKLEDSAMYFCASSEGSGGAYEQYFGPGTRLTVT.